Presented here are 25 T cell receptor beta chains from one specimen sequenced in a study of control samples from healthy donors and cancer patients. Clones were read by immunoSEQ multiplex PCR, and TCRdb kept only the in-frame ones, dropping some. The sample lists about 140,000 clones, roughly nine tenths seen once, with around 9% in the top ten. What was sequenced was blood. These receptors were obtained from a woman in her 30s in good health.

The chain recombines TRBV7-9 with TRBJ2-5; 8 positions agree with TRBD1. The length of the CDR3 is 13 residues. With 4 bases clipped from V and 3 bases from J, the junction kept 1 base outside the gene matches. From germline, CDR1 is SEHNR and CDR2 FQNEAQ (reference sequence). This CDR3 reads CASSWGQEETQYF. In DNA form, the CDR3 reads TGTGCCAGCAGCTGGGGACAGGAAGAGACCCAGTACTTC.

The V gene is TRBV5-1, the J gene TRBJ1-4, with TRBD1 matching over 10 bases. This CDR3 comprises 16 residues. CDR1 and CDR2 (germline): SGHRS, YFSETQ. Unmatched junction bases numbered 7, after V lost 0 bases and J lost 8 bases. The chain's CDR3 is CASSLETGGAGEKLFF. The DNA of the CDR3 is TGCGCCAGCAGCTTGGAGACAGGGGGCGCAGGGGAAAAACTGTTTTTT.

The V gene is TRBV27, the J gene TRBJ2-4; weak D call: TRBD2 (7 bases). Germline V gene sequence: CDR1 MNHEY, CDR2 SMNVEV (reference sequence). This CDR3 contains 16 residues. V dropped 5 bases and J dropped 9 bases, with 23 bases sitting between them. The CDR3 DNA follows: TGTGCCAGCAGTCCCGGGCGGGGGCGAGACTGGAGCATTCAGTACTTC. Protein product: CASSPGRGRDWSIQYF.

The DNA of the CDR3 is TGTGCCAGTAGTCCCGGGGGCCGTTGGAACTATGGCTACACCTTC. Amino acid sequence: CASSPGGRWNYGYTF. The J gene is TRBJ1-2, the V gene TRBV19; weak D call: TRBD1 (6 bases). V was shortened by 5 bases and J by 2 bases, with 15 bases between the two germline ends. Germline CDR1 and CDR2: LNHDA and SQIVND (reference sequence). The CDR3 consists of 15 residues.

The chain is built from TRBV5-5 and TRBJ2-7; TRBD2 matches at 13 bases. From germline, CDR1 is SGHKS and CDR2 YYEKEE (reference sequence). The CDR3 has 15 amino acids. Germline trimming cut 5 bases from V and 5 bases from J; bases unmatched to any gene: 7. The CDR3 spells CASRREGLAGNEQYF. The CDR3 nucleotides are TGTGCCAGCAGGAGGGAGGGACTAGCGGGAAACGAGCAGTACTTC.

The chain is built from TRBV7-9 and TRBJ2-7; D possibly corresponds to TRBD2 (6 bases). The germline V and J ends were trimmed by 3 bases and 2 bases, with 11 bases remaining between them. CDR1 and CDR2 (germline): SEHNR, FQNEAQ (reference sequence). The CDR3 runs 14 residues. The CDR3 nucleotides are TGTGCCAGCAGCTTCGGGACTCCTACCTACGAGCAGTACTTC. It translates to CASSFGTPTYEQYF.

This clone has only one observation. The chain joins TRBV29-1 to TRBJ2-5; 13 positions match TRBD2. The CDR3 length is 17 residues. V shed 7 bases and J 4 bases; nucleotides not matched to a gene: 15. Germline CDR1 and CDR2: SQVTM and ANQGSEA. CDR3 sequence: CSAKSHLRTSGRETQYF. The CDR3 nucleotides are TGCAGCGCGAAATCTCACTTACGGACTAGCGGGAGAGAGACCCAGTACTTC.

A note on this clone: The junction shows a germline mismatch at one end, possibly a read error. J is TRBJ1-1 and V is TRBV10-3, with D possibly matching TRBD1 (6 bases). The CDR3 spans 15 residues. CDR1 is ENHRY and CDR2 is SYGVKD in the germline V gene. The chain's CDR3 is CAISSQGKMNAEAFF. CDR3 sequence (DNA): TGTGCCATCAGTAGCCAGGGGAAGATGAACGCTGAAGCTTTCTTT.

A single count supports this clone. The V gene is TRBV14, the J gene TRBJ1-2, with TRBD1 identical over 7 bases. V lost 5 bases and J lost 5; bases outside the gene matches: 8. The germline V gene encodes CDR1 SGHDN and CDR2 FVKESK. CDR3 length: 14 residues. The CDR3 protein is CASSATGVPYGYTF. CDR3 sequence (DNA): TGTGCCAGCAGCGCTACAGGGGTACCATATGGCTACACCTTC.

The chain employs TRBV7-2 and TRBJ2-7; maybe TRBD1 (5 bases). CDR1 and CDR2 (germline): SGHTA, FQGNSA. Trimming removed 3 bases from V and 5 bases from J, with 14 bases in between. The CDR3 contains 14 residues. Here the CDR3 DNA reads TGTGCCAGCAGCTTGGATGGGCAGGGCGACGAGCAGTACTTC. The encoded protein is CASSLDGQGDEQYF.

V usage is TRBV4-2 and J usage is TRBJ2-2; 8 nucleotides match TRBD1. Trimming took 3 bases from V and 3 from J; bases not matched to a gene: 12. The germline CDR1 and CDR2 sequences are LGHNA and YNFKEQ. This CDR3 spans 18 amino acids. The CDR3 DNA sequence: TGTGCCAGCAGCCACATACCGACAGGGGACCCCTACACCGGGGAGCTGTTTTTT. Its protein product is CASSHIPTGDPYTGELFF.

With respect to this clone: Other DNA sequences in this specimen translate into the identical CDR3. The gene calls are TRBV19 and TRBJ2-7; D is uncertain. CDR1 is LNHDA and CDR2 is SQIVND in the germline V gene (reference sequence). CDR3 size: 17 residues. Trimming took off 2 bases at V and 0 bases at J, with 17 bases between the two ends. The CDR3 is CASSIRADSMSSYEQYF. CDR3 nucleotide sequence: TGTGCCAGTAGTATAAGGGCGGATTCCATGAGCTCCTACGAGCAGTACTTC.

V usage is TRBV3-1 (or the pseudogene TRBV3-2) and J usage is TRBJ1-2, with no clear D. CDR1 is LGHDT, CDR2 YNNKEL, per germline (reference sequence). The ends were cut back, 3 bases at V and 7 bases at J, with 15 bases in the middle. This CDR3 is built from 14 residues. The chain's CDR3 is CASSHGPSRGGYTF. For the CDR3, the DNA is TGTGCCAGCAGCCACGGACCAAGCCGAGGTGGCTACACCTTC.

DNA for the CDR3: TGTGCCAGCGATGGGGCTAGCGGGAGCTCCTACGAGCAGTACTTC. This codes for CASDGASGSSYEQYF. This rearrangement joins TRBV2 to TRBJ2-7; 10 bases match TRBD2. Unmatched junction bases numbered 7, after V lost 8 bases and J lost 0 bases. The CDR3 totals 15 residues. CDR1 is SNHLY and CDR2 is FYNNEI in the germline V gene.

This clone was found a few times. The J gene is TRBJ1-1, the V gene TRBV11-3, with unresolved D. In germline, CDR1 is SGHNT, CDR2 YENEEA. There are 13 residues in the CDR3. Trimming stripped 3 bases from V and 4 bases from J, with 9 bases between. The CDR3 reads CASSFQSGTEAFF. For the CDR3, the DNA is TGTGCCAGCAGCTTTCAATCGGGCACTGAAGCTTTCTTT.

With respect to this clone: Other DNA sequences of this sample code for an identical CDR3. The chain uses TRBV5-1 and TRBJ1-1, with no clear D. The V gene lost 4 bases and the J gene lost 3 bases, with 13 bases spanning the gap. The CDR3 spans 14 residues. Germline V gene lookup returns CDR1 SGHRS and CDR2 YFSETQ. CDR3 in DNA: TGCGCCAGCAGCCTCGGGAGGGTGGACACTGAAGCTTTCTTT. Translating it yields CASSLGRVDTEAFF.

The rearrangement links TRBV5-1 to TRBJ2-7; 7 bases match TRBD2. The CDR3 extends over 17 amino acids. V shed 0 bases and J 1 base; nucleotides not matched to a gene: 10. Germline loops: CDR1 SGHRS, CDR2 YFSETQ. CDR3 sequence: CASSLVGGTTFSYEQYF. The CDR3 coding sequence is TGCGCCAGCAGCTTGGTCGGCGGGACTACATTTTCCTACGAGCAGTACTTC.

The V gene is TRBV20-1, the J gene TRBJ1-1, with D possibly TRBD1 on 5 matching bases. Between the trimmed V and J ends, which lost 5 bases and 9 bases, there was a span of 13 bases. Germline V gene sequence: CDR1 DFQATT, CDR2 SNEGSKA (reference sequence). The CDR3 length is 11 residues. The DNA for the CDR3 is TGCAGTGCTCCCGTAGGGGTAAAAGCTTTCTTT. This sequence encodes CSAPVGVKAFF.

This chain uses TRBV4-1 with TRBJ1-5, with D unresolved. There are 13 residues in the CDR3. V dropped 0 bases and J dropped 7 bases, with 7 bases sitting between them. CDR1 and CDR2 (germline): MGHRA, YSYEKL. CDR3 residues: CASSQDSLQPQHF. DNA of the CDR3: TGCGCCAGCAGCCAAGATAGCCTCCAGCCCCAGCATTTT.

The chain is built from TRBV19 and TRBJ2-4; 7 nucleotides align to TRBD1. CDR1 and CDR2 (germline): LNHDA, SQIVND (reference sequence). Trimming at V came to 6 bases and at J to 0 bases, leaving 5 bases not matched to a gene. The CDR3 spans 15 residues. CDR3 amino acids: CASSTGQLAKNIQYF. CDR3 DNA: TGTGCCAGTAGCACGGGACAGTTAGCCAAAAACATTCAGTACTTC.

DNA for the CDR3: TGTGCCTGGAGTGTTCTAGCGCACCAAGAGACCCAGTACTTC. Its protein is CAWSVLAHQETQYF. This chain joins TRBV30 and TRBJ2-5; a weak D match, TRBD2 (6 bases). V lost 0 bases, J lost 0 bases, and 8 bases lay in between. The germline V gene encodes CDR1 GTSNPN and CDR2 SVGIG (reference sequence). The CDR3 length is 14 residues.

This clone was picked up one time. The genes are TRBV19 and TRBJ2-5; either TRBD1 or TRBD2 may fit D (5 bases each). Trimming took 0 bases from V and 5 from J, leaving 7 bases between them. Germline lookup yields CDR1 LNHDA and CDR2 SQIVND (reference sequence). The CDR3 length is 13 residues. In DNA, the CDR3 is TGTGCCAGTAGTATAGAGGGACCGGAGACCCAGTACTTC. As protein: CASSIEGPETQYF.

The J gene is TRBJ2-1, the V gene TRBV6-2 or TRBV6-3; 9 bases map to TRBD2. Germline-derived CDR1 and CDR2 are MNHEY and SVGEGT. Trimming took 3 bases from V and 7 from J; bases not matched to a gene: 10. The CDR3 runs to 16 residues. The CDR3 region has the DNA TGTGCCAGCAGTTATAGCTCTAGCGGGACCTTTAATGAGCAGTTCTTC. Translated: CASSYSSSGTFNEQFF.

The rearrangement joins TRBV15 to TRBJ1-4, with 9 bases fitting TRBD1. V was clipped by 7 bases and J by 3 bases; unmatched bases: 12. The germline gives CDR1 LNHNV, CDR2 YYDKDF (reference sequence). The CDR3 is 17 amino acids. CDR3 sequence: CATTPGDRDIANEKLFF. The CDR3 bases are TGTGCCACCACTCCAGGGGACAGGGACATAGCTAATGAAAAACTGTTTTTT.

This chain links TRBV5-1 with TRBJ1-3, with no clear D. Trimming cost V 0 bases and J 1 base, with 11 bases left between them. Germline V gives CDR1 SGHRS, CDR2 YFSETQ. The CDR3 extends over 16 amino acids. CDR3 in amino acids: CASSLGAGESGNTIYF. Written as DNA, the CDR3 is TGCGCCAGCAGCTTGGGGGCCGGGGAGTCTGGAAACACCATATATTTT.